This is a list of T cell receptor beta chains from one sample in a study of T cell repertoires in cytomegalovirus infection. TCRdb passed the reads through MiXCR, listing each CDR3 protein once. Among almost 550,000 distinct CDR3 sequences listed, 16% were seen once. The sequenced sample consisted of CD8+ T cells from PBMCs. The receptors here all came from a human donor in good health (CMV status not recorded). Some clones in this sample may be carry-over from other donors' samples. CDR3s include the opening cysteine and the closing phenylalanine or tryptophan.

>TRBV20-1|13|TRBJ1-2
CSAGDRANYSYTF
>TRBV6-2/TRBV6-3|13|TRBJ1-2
CASSTGIQGRYTF
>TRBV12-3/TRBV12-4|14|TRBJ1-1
CASSPFPRDTEAFF
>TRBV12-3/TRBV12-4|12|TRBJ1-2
CAGTTADLCYTF
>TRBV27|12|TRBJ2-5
CASRSMGETQYF
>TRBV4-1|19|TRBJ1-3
CASSQAGGGTETAGNTIYF
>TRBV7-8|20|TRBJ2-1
CASSLDRVYQEVASYNEQFF
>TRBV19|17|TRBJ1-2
CASSPRGQGAIYYGYTF
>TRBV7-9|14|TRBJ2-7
CASIQGTSSYEQYF
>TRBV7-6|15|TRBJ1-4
CASSANRGPNEKLFF
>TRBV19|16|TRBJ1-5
CASTLRWGKSNQPQHF